These 18 T cell receptor beta chains share one sample of origin, sequenced in a study of blood T cell repertoires in COVID-19. Assay used: immunoSEQ multiplex PCR; TCRdb lists only in-frame clones, some missing. This table has 210,000 or so clones, approximately 89% appearing once. The sequencing sample was made of peripheral blood. Source of these receptors: a woman aged 40 to 50 with acute or convalescent COVID-19.

The V call is TRBV7-2, the J call TRBJ2-1; 10 positions match TRBD2. Germline CDR1 is SGHTA and CDR2 is FQGNSA. This CDR3 is built from 15 residues. The J segment lost 2 bases and the V segment lost 5 bases, leaving 3 bases of the junction unmatched. CDR3 sequence reads: CASSEAGGPYNEQFF. CDR3 nucleotide sequence: TGTGCCAGCAGCGAAGCGGGGGGGCCCTACAATGAGCAGTTCTTC.

This rearrangement joins TRBV9 to TRBJ1-4; a weak D match, TRBD1 (6 bases). V was shortened by 0 bases and J by 7 bases, with 16 bases between the two germline ends. The CDR3 is 16 amino acids. Germline values: CDR1 SGDLS, CDR2 YYNGEE. CDR3 residues: CASSVEGSGVGEKLFF. CDR3 DNA sequence: TGTGCCAGCAGCGTAGAGGGATCAGGGGTCGGTGAAAAACTGTTTTTT.

This sequence joins TRBV5-1 and TRBJ2-1; weak D call: TRBD2 (7 bases). Per the germline V gene, CDR1 is SGHRS and CDR2 is YFSETQ. Trimming left V 4 bases short and J 5 bases short, with 13 bases between. The CDR3 totals 14 residues. CDR3 nucleotide sequence: TGCGCCAGCAGCGGCGGGGGCCATCACAATGAGCAGTTCTTC. It yields the protein CASSGGGHHNEQFF.

The V call is TRBV11-2, the J call TRBJ2-5, with D possibly matching TRBD1 (5 bases). The CDR3 is 14 residues long. V was trimmed by 1 base and J by 2 bases, leaving 8 bases between them. Germline loops: CDR1 SGHAT, CDR2 FQNNGV. CDR3 sequence reads: CASSLVNRQETQYF. The CDR3 DNA sequence: TGTGCCAGCAGCTTAGTGAACAGGCAAGAGACCCAGTACTTC.

This clone was recorded many times. This chain's CDR3 is CASSYGVNQPQHF. In DNA form, the CDR3 reads TGTGCCAGCAGCTACGGGGTTAATCAGCCCCAGCATTTT. The V and J genes are TRBV7-2 and TRBJ1-5; D ambiguous. The CDR3 is 13 amino acids. Trimming shortened V by 4 bases and J by 4 bases, and 8 bases separated the two germline ends. Germline V gene data show CDR1 as SGHTA and CDR2 as FQGNSA.

The chain has TRBV11-2 and TRBJ2-2, with 12 positions matching TRBD2. V lost 1 base to trimming and J lost 6 bases; unmatched junction nucleotides: 0. The CDR3 is made up of 15 amino acids. Germline V gives CDR1 SGHAT, CDR2 FQNNGV. In DNA, the CDR3 is TGTGCCAGCAGCTTAGCTAGCGGGGGGGCCGGGGAGCTGTTTTTT. Its translation: CASSLASGGAGELFF.

The gene calls are TRBV18 and TRBJ1-1; 11 positions agree with TRBD1. This CDR3 has 15 residues. J gave up 10 bases and V 6 bases, and 13 bases lay outside the gene matches. Germline CDR1 is KGHSH and CDR2 is LQKENI. The CDR3 nucleotides read TGTGCCAGCTCGCCGGCGGACAGGGGGCGGGGCGGAGCTTTCTTT. It specifies CASSPADRGRGGAFF. Filled out from reference TRBV18 and TRBJ1-1, the complete variable domain reads NAGVMQNPRHLVRRRGQEARLRCSPMKGHSHVYWYRQLPEEGLKFMVYLQKENIIDESGMPKERFSAEFPKEGPSILRIQQVVRGDSAAYFCASSPADRGRGGAFFGQGTRLTVV.

The table lists this clone with a count of one. The rearrangement uses TRBV9 and TRBJ1-6, with TRBD1 identical over 8 bases. The V gene's germline CDR1 is SGDLS and CDR2 YYNGEE. The ends lost 0 bases at V and 9 bases at J; junction bases unmatched: 11. The CDR3 is 17 amino acids. CDR3 residues: CASSVATGQGTFSPLHF. The CDR3 DNA is TGTGCCAGCAGCGTAGCTACCGGACAGGGTACATTTTCACCCCTCCACTTT.

V usage is TRBV27 and J usage is TRBJ1-1, with D possibly matching TRBD1 (6 bases). V was clipped by 3 bases and J by 4 bases, with 18 bases between them. The CDR3 sequence is 16 residues long. The germline V gene encodes CDR1 MNHEY and CDR2 SMNVEV (reference sequence). The CDR3 spells CASSFGGALHGTEAFF. In DNA, the CDR3 is TGTGCCAGCAGTTTTGGGGGGGCCCTCCATGGCACTGAAGCTTTCTTT.

The genes are TRBV11-3 and TRBJ2-1; TRBD2 matches 14 bases. With 4 bases clipped from V and 4 bases from J, the junction kept 3 bases outside the gene matches. The CDR3 spans 16 residues. CDR1 is SGHNT and CDR2 is YENEEA in the germline V gene. CDR3 residues: CASSSGTSGGYNEQFF. CDR3 nucleotides: TGTGCCAGCAGCTCCGGGACTAGCGGGGGTTACAATGAGCAGTTCTTC.

CDR3 sequence reads: CASSPSASIRGGPDTQYF. The CDR3 DNA sequence: TGTGCCAGCAGCCCCAGTGCAAGTATTCGGGGGGGGCCAGATACGCAGTATTTT. The rearrangement uses TRBV9 and TRBJ2-3, with 8 bases that match TRBD2. Germline V lookup: CDR1 SGDLS, CDR2 YYNGEE. This CDR3 has 18 residues. The J segment lost 4 bases and the V segment lost 4 bases, leaving 17 bases of the junction unmatched.

The chain employs TRBV6-4 and TRBJ1-1; 10 nucleotides agree with TRBD1. V dropped 5 bases and J dropped 3; count of bases not matched to a gene: 12. CDR1 and CDR2 (germline): MRHNA, SNTAGT. The CDR3 runs to 17 residues. CDR3 protein: CASSPRKTGGADTEAFF. The CDR3 DNA follows: TGTGCCAGCAGTCCGCGTAAGACAGGGGGCGCGGACACTGAAGCTTTCTTT.

The J gene is TRBJ1-1, the V gene TRBV19; 8 nucleotides align to TRBD1. This CDR3 is built from 12 residues. Germline V CDR1 and CDR2: LNHDA, SQIVND (reference sequence). Unmatched junction bases numbered 1, after V lost 2 bases and J lost 8 bases. The CDR3 here is CASSIRTGEAFF. The CDR3 bases are TGTGCCAGTAGTATAAGGACAGGGGAAGCTTTCTTT.

The genes are TRBV18 and TRBJ2-7; D remains ambiguous. The CDR3 has 12 residues. From germline, CDR1 is KGHSH and CDR2 LQKENI. V was clipped by 6 bases and J by 6 bases, with 12 bases between them. The CDR3 reads CASSARSGEQYV. The CDR3 coding sequence is TGTGCCAGCTCGGCCCGCTCGGGCGAGCAGTACGTC.

The chain has TRBV6-1 and TRBJ2-3; 9 nucleotides match TRBD2. V trimming: 2 bases; J trimming: 5 bases; junction bases outside the gene matches: 11. This CDR3 is built from 17 residues. Looked up from germline, CDR1 is MNHNS and CDR2 is SASEGT. The CDR3 DNA reads TGTGCCAGCAGTGAAAGGGCCGGCGGGGGGGCCAGAGATACGCAGTATTTT. It translates to CASSERAGGGARDTQYF.

This sequence joins TRBV24-1 and TRBJ1-5; a possible D gene is TRBD1 (6 bases). Deletions cut 4 bases from V and 5 bases from J, with 11 bases between. The CDR3 is made up of 14 amino acids. Germline CDR1 and CDR2: KGHDR and SFDVKD. CDR3 residues: CATSESNRDQPQHF. In DNA, the CDR3 is TGTGCCACCAGTGAGTCTAACAGGGATCAGCCCCAGCATTTT.

The genes are TRBV18 and TRBJ2-1; TRBD2 aligns across 16 bases. This CDR3 is built from 18 residues. Germline CDR1 and CDR2: KGHSH and LQKENI. V lost 0 bases, J lost 9 bases, and 8 bases stayed unmatched. CDR3 in amino acids: CASSPPGLAGGKASEQFF. The CDR3 region has the DNA TGTGCCAGCTCACCACCGGGACTAGCGGGGGGGAAAGCTAGTGAGCAGTTCTTC.

CDR3 protein: CASSLGQMGSPLHF. In DNA, the CDR3 is TGTGCCAGCAGCTTAGGACAGATGGGTTCACCCCTCCACTTT. The rearrangement joins TRBV11-2 to TRBJ1-6, with a possible D match to TRBD1 (5 bases). The germline CDR1 and CDR2 sequences are SGHAT and FQNNGV. The ends were cut back, 1 base at V and 9 bases at J, with 10 bases in the middle. CDR3 size: 14 residues.